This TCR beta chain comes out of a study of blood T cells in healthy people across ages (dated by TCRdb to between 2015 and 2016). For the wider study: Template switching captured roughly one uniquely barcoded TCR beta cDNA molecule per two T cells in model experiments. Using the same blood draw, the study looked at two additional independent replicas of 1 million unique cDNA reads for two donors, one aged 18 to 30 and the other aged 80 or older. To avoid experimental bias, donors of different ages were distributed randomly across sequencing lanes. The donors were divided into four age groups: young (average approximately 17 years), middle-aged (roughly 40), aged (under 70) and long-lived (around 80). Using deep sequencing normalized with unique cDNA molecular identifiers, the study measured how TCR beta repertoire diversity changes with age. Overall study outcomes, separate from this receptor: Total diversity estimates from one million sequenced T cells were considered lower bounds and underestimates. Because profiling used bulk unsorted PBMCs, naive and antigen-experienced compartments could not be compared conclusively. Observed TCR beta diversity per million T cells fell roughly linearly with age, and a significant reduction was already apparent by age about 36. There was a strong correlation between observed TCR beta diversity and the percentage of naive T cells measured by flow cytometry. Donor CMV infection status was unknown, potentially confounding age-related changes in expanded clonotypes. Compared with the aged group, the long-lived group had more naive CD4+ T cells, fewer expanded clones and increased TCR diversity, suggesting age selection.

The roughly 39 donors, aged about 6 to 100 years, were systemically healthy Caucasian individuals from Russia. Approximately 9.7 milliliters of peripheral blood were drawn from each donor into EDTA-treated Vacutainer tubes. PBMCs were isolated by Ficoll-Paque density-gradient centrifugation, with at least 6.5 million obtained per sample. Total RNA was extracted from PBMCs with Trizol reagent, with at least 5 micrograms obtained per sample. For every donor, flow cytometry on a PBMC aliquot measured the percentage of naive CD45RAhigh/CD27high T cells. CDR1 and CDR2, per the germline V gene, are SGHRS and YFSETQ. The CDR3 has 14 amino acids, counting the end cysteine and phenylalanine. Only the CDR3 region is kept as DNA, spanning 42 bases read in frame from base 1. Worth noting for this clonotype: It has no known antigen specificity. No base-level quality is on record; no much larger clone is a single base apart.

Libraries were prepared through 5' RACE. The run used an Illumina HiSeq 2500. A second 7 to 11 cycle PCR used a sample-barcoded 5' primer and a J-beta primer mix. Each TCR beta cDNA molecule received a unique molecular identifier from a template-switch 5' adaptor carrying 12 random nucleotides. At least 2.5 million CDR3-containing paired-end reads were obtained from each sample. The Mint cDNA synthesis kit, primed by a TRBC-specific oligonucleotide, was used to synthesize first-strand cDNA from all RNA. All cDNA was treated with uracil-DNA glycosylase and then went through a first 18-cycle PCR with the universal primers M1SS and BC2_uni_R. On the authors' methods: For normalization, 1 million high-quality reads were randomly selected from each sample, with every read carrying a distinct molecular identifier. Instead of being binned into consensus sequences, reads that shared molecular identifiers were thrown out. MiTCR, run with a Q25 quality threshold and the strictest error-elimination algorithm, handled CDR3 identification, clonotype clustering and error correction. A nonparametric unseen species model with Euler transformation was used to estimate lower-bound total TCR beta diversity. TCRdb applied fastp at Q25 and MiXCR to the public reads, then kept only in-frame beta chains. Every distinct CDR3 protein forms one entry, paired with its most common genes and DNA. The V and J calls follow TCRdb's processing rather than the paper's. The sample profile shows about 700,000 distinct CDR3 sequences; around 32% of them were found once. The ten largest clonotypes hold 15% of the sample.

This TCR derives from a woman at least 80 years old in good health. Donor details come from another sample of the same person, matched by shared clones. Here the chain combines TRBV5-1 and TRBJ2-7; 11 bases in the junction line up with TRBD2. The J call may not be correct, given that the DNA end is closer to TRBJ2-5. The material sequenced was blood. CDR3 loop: CASSMGLAEETQYF. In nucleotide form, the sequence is TGCGCCAGCAGCATGGGACTAGCGGAAGAGACCCAGTACTTC.